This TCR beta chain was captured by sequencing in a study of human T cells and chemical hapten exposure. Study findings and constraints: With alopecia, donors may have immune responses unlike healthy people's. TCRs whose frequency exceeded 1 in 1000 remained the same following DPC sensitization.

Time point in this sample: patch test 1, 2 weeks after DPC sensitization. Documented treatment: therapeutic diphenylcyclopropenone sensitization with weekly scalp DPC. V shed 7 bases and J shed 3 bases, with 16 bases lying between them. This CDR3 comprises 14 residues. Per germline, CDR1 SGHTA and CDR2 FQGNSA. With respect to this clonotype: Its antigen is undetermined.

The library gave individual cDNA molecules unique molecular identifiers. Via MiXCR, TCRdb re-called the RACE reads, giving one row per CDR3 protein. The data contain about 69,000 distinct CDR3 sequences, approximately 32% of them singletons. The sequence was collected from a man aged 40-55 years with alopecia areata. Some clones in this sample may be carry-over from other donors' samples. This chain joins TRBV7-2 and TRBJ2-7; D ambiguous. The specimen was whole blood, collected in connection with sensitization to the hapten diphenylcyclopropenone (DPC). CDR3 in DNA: TGTGCCAGCACGGACCCTTATATCGGCTACGAGCAGTACTTC. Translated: CASTDPYIGYEQYF.